The entry below describes one T cell receptor (beta chain). In the authors' methods: Reference gene primer amplification gave nucleated cell count estimates. Sequenced by immunoSEQ multiplex PCR; TCRdb stores in-frame clones only, minus some. Clone size and the V and J calls come from that table; the DNA yielded D and trimming. The sample records roughly 400,000 clones, about 88% being singletons. This sample was taken from a study of blood T cell repertoires in COVID-19. This CDR3 spans 11 amino acids. Looked up from germline, CDR1 is MNHEY and CDR2 is SMNVEV (reference sequence). Between the trimmed V and J ends, which lost 6 bases and 9 bases, there was a span of 11 bases.

What was sequenced was PBMCs or T cells enriched from blood (not recorded which). The chain joins TRBV27 to TRBJ1-1; perhaps TRBD1 as D (5 bases). The source is a woman between 18 and 30 years old who had been exposed to COVID-19. The CDR3 reads CASRAGRQAFF. The CDR3 nucleotides read TGTGCCAGCAGAGCAGGGCGCCAAGCTTTCTTT.